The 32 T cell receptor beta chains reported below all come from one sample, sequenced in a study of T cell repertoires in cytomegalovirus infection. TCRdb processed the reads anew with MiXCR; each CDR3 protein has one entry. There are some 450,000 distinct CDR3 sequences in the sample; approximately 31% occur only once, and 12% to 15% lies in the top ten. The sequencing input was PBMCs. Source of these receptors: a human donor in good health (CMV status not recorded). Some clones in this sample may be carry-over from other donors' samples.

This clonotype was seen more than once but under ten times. The CDR3 spells CASYGPVGGKRGYTF. The CDR3, as DNA: TGTGCCAGCTACGGTCCGGTTGGAGGGAAGCGTGGCTACACCTTC. This chain connects TRBV6-1 to TRBJ1-2; no clear D gene. Germline V gene lookup returns CDR1 MNHNS and CDR2 SASEGT. The CDR3 sequence is 15 residues long. The V and J ends lost 8 bases and 7 bases respectively, with 23 bases between them.

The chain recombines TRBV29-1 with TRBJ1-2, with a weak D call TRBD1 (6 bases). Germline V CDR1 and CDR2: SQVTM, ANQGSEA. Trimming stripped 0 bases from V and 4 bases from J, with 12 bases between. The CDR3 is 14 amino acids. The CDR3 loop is CSVEDQGQIYGYTF. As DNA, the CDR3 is TGCAGCGTTGAAGATCAAGGACAGATCTATGGCTACACCTTC.

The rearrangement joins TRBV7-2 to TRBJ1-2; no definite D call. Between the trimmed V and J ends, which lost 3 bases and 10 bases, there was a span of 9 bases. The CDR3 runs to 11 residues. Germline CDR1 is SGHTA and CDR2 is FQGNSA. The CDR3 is CASSFNLDYTF. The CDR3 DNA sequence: TGTGCCAGCAGCTTTAATTTAGACTACACCTTC.

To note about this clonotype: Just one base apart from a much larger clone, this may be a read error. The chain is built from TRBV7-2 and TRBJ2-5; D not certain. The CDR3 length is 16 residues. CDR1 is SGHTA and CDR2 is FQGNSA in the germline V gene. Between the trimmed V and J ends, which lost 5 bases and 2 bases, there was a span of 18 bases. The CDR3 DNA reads TGTGCCAGCAGCAAACGGAAAGGGCGCTCACAAGAGACCCAGTACTTC. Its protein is CASSKRKGRSQETQYF.

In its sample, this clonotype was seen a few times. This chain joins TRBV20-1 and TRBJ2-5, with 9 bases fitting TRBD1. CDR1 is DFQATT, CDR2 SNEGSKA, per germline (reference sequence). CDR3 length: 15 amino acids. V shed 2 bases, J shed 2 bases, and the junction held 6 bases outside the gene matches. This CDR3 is CSARPTGGGQETQYF. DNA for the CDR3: TGCAGTGCTAGACCGACAGGGGGGGGTCAAGAGACCCAGTACTTC.

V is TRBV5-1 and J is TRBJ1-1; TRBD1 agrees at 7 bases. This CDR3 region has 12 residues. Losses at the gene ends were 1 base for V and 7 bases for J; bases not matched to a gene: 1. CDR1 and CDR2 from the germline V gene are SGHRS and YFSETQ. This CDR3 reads CASSLWDSEAFF. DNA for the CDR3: TGCGCCAGCAGCTTGTGGGACAGTGAAGCTTTCTTT. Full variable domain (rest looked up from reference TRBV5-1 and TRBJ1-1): KAGVTQTPRYLIKTRGQQVTLSCSPISGHRSVSWYQQTPGQGLQFLFEYFSETQRNKGNFPGRFSGRQFSNSRSEMNVSTLELGDSALYLCASSLWDSEAFFGQGTRLTVV.

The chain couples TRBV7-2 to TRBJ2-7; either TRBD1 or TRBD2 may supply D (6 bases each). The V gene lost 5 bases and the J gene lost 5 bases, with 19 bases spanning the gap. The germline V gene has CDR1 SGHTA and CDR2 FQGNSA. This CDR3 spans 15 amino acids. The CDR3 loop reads CASSAGGDDSDEQYF. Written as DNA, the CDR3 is TGTGCCAGCAGCGCCGGGGGCGACGATTCGGACGAGCAGTACTTC.

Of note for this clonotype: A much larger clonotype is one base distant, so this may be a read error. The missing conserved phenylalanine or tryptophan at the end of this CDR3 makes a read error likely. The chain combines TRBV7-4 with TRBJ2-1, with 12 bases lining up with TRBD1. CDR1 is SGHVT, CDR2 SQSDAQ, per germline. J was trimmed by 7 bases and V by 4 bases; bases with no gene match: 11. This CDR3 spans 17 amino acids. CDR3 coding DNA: TGTGCCAGCAGCTATCCGGGACAGGGGGCGGCTTGGAATGAGCAGTTCTTA. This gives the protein CASSYPGQGAAWNEQFL.

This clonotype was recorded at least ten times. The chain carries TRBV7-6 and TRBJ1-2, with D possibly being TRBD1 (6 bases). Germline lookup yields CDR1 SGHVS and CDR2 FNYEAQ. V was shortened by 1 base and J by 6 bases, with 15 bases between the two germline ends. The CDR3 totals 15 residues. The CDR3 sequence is CASSLVVAGENGYTF. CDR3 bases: TGTGCCAGCAGCTTAGTAGTGGCAGGGGAAAATGGCTACACCTTC.

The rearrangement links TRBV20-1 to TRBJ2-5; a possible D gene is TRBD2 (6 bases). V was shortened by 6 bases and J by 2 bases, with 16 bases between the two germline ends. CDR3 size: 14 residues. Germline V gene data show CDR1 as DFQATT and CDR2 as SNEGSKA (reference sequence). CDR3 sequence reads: CSAPKGGAQETQYF. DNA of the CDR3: TGCAGTGCCCCTAAGGGCGGGGCACAAGAGACCCAGTACTTC.

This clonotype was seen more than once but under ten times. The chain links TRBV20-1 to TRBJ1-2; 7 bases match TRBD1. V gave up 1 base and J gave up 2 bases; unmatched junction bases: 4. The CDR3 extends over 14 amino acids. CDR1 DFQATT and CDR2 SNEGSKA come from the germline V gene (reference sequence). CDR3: CSARGDSVNYGYTF. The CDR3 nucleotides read TGCAGTGCTAGAGGGGACAGTGTGAACTATGGCTACACCTTC.

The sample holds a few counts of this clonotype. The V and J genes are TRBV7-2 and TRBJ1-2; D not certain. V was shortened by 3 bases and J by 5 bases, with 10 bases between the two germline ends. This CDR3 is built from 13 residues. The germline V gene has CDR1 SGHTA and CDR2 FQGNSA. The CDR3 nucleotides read TGTGCCAGCAGCTTTACCGGAACTTATGGCTACACCTTC. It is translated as CASSFTGTYGYTF.

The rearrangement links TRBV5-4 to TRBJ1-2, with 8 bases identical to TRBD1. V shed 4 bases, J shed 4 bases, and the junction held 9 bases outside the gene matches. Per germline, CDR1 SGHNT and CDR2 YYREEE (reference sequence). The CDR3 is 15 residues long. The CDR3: CASSPQGARSYGYTF. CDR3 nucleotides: TGTGCCAGCAGCCCCCAGGGGGCTCGGAGCTATGGCTACACCTTC.

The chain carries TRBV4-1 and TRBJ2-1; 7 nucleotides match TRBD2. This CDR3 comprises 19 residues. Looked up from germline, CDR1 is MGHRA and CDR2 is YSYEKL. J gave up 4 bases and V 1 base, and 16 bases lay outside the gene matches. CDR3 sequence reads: CASSQVISRGGGPYNEQFF. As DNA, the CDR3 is TGCGCCAGCAGCCAAGTAATCTCTCGGGGCGGGGGACCATACAATGAGCAGTTCTTC.

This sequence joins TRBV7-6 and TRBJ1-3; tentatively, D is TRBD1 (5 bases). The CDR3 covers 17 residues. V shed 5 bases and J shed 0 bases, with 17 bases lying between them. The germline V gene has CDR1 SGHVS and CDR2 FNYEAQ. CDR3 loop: CASSPLRGHGSGNTIYF. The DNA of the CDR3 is TGTGCCAGCAGCCCCCTCCGGGGCCACGGCTCTGGAAACACCATATATTTT.

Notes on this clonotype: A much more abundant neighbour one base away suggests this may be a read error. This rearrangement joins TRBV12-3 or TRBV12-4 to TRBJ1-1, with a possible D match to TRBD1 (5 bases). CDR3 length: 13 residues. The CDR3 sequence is CASSTSGTEKASF. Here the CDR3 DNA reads TGTGCCAGCAGTACAAGCGGGACCGAGAAAGCTTCCTTT.

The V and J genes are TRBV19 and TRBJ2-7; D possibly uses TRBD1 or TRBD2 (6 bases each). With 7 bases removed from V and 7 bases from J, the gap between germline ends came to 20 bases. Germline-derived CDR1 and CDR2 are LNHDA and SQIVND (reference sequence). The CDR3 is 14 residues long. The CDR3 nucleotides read TGTGCCAGTACCACCCGGTCGGGGGCTGGGGAGCAGTACTTC. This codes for CASTTRSGAGEQYF. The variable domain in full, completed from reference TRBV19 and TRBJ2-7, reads DGGITQSPKYLFRKEGQNVTLSCEQNLNHDAMYWYRQDPGQGLRLIYYSQIVNDFQKGDIAEGYSVSREKKESFPLTVTSAQKNPTAFYLCASTTRSGAGEQYFGPGTRLTVT.

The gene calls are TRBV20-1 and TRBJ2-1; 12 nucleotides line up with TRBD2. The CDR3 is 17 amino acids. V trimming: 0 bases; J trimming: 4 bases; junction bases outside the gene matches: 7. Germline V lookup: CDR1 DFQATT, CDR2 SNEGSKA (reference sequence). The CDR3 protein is CSARDLRGLAGYNEQFF. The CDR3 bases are TGCAGTGCTAGAGATCTCCGTGGACTAGCGGGATACAATGAGCAGTTCTTC.

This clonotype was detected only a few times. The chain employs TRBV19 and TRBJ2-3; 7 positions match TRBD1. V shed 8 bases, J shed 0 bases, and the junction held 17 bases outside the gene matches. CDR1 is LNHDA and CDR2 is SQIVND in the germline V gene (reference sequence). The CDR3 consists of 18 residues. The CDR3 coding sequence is TGTGCCAGTGCGGGTCGATTCGCAGGGGGATGGAGCACAGATACGCAGTATTTT. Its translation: CASAGRFAGGWSTDTQYF.

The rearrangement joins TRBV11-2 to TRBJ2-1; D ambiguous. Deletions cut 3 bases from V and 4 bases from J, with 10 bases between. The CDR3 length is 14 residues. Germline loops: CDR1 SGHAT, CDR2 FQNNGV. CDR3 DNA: TGTGCCAGCAGCTTCATATTCGGGTACAATGAGCAGTTCTTC. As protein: CASSFIFGYNEQFF.

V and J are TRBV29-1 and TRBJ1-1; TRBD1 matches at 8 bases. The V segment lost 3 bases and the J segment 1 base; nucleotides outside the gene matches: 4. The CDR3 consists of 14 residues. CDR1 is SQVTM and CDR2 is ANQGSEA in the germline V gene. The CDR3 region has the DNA TGCAGCGTTGAGGATACAGGGGGGAACACTGAAGCTTTCTTT. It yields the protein CSVEDTGGNTEAFF.

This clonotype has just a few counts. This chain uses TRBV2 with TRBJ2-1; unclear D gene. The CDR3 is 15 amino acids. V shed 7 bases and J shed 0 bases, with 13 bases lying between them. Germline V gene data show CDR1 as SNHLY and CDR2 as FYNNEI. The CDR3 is CASTGYYSSYNEQFF. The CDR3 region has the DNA TGTGCCAGCACAGGCTACTACAGCTCCTACAATGAGCAGTTCTTC.

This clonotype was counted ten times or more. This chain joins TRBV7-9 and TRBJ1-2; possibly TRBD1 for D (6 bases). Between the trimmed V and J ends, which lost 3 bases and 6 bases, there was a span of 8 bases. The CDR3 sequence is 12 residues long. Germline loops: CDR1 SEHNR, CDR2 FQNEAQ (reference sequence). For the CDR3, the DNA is TGTGCCAGCAGCTTGGGGGCTGATGGCTACACCTTC. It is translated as CASSLGADGYTF.

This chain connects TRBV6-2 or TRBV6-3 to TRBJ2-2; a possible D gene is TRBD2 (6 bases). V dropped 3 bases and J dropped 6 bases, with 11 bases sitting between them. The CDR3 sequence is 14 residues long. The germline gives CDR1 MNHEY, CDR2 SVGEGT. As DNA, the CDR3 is TGTGCCAGCAGTTATAGGCGGGGACCCGGGGAGCTGTTTTTT. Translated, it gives CASSYRRGPGELFF.

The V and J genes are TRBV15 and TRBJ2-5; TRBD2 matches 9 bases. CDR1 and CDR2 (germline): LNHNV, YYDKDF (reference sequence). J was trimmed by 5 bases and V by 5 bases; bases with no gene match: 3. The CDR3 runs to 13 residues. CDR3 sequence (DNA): TGTGCCACCAGCGAGGGACTAGCTGAGACCCAGTACTTC. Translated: CATSEGLAETQYF.

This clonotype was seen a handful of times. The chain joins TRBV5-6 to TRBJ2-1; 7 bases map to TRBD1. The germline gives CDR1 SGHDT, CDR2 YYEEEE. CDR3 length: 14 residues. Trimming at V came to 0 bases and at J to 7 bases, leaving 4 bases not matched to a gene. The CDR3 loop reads CASSLAGTVNEQFF. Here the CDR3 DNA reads TGTGCCAGCAGCTTGGCCGGGACAGTGAATGAGCAGTTCTTC.

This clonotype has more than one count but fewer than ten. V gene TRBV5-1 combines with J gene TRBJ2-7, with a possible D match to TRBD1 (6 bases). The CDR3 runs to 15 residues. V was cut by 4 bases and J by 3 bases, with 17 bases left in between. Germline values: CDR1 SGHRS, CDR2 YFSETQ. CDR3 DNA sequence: TGCGCCAGCAGCCCCCCTCTACAGGGTGACTACGAGCAGTACTTC. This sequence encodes CASSPPLQGDYEQYF.

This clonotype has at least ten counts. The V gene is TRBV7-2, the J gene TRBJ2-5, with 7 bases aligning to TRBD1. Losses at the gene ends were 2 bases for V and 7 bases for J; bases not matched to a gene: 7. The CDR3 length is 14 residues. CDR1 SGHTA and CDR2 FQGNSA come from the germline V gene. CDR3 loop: CASSLSPPGGTQYF. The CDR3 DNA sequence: TGTGCCAGCAGCTTAAGTCCCCCAGGGGGGACCCAGTACTTC.

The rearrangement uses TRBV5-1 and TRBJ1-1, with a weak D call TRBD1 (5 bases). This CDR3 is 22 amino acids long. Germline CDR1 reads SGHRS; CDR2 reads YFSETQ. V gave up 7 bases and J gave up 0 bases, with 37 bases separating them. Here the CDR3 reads CASRLRIGDPVRATLLNTEAFF. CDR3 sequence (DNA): TGCGCCAGCCGTCTACGAATTGGGGACCCCGTCCGGGCCACACTTTTGAACACTGAAGCTTTCTTT.

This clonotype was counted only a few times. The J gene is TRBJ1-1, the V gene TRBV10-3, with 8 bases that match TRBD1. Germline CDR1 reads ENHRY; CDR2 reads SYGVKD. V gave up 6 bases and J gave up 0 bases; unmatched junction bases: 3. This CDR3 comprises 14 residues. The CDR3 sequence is CAIRSGGLNTEAFF. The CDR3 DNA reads TGTGCCATCAGGTCAGGGGGCTTGAACACTGAAGCTTTCTTT.

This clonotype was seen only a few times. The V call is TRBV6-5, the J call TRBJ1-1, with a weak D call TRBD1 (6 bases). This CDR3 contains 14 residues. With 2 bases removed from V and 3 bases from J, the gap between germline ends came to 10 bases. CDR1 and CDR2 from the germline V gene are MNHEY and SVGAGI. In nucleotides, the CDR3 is TGTGCCAGCAGTTACGGGGGCGTGGACACTGAAGCTTTCTTT. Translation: CASSYGGVDTEAFF.

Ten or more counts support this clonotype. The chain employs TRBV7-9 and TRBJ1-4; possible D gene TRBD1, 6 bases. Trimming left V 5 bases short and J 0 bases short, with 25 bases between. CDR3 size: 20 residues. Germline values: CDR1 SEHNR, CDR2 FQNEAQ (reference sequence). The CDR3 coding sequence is TGTGCCAGCAGCCACGCGGCAGAAAGGGGGGAAACTGCAACTAATGAAAAACTGTTTTTT. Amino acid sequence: CASSHAAERGETATNEKLFF.